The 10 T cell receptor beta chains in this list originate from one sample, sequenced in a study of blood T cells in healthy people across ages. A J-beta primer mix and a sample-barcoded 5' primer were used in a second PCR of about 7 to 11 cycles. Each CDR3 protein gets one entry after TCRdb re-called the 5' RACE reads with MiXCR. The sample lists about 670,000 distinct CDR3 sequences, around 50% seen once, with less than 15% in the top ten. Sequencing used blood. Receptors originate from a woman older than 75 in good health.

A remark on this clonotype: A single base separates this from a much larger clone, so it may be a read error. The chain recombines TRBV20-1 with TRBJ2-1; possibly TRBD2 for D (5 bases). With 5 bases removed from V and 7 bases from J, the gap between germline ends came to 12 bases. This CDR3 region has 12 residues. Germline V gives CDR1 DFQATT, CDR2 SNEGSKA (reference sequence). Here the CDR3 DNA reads TGCAGTGCTCTGATACGGGGTAATGAGCAGTTCTTC. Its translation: CSALIRGNEQFF.

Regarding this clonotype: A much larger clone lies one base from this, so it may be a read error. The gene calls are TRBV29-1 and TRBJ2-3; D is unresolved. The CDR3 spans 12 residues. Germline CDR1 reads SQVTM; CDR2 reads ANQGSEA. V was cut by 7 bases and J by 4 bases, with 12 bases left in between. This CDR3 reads CSARTRADTQYF. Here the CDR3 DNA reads TGCAGCGCGAGAACTCGCGCAGATACGCAGTATTTT.

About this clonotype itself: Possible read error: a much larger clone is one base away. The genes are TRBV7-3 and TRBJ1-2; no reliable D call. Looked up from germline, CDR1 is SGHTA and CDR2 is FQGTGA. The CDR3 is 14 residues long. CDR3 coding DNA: TGTGCCAGCAGCGTAACCTCAGGACCATATGGCTACACCTTC. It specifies CASSVTSGPYGYTF.

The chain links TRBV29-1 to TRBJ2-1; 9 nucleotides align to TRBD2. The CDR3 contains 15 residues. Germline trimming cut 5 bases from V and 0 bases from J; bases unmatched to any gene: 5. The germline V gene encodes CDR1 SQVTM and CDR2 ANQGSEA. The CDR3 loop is CSVSGGQSSYNEQFF. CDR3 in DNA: TGCAGCGTTAGCGGGGGGCAGAGCTCCTACAATGAGCAGTTCTTC.

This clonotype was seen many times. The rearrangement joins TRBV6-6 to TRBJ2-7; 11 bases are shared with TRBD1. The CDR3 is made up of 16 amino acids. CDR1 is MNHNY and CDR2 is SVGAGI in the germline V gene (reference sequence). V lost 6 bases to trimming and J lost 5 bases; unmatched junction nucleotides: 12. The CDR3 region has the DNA TGTGCCAGCAGAGCCCCCGGGACAGGGGGTTCACACGAGCAGTACTTC. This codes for CASRAPGTGGSHEQYF.

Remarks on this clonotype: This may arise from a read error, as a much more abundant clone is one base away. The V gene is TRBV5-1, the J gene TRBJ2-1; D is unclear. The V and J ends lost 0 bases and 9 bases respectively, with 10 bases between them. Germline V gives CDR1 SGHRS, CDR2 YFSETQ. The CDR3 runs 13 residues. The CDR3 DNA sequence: TGCGCCAGCAGCTTGGCGGTTGACTCTGAGCAGTTCTTC. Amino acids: CASSLAVDSEQFF.

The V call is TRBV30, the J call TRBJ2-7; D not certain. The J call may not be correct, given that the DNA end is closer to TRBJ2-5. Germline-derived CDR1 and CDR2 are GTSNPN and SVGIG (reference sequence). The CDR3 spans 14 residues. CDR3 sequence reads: CAWSLSGARETQYF. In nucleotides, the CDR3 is TGTGCCTGGAGTCTTTCCGGAGCGCGCGAGACCCAGTACTTC.

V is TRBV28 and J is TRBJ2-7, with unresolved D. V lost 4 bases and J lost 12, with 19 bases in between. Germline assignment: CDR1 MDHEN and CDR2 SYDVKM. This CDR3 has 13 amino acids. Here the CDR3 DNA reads TGTGCCAGCAGTTCCCTCCCCGGCCCTGGGTTGTACTTC. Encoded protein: CASSSLPGPGLYF.

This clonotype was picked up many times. The CDR3 spells CSASDGSSGSYEQYF. The CDR3 nucleotides are TGCAGTGCTAGTGACGGGTCTAGCGGGAGTTACGAGCAGTACTTC. The genes are TRBV20-1 and TRBJ2-7; 10 nucleotides line up with TRBD2. With V trimmed by 3 bases and J by 4 bases, 9 bases remained unmatched. Germline V gene lookup returns CDR1 DFQATT and CDR2 SNEGSKA (reference sequence). The CDR3 sequence is 15 residues long.

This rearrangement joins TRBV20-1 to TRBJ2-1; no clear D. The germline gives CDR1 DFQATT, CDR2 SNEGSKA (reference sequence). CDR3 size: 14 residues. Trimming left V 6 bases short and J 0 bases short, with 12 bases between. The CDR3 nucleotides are TGCAGTGCGCGAAGCGCTAGCTCCTACAATGAGCAGTTCTTC. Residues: CSARSASSYNEQFF.